This T cell receptor (beta chain) was captured in a study of cytomegalovirus exposure and HLA in healthy donors. Study-level points and caveats: Most likely, a cluster of highly shared sequence variants arose as a sequencing artifact. One variant, a missense change in DCLRE1C, was linked in a later analysis to TCR beta V- and J-gene trimming. In an earlier analysis, in roughly 600 donors, most V segments appeared productive either ~90% or ~30% of the time. Under in vitro conditions, a few CMV-associated chains were confirmed as specific for CMV antigens.

A note on this clone: Its antigen remains unidentified.

Primers for the PCR totalled 60 Vbeta and 13 Jbeta. Clones were read by immunoSEQ multiplex PCR, and TCRdb kept only the in-frame ones, dropping some. The listing records about 96,000 clones. This clonotype was obtained from a woman aged 25 to 39 in good health and CMV-seronegative. The sample was PBMCs.

The CDR3 nucleotides are TGCGCCAGCAGCCCAACGCCCCCGGGACAGGGGGTTTGGTACAATGAGCAGTTCTTC. Protein product: CASSPTPPGQGVWYNEQFF. V is TRBV4-1 and J is TRBJ2-1, with TRBD1 identical over 11 bases. V trimming: 4 bases; J trimming: 4 bases; junction bases outside the gene matches: 15. This CDR3 region has 19 residues. Germline assignment: CDR1 MGHRA and CDR2 YSYEKL.